The T cell receptor beta chain described here comes from a study of blood T cell repertoires in COVID-19. Authors' data handling: Counts of nucleated cells, estimated from reference gene primer amplification, were obtained. The data were produced by immunoSEQ multiplex PCR, yet TCRdb's version contains in-frame clones alone and is incomplete. V and J calls and clone size are those listed in that table; D and trimming were worked out from the DNA. The sample lists about 170,000 clones, approximately 91% occurring once. The study drew participants aged about 18 to 90 years from around 24 US areas. Either two negative PCRs, clearance, or symptom resolution qualified Cohort 3 donors as recovered. The sequencing sample was made of PBMCs or T cells enriched from blood (not recorded which). This TCR was recovered from a woman aged 18 to 35 who had recovered from COVID-19.

CDR3 amino acids: CATMRASSTDTQYF. Written as DNA, the CDR3 is TGCGCCACAATGCGGGCTAGTAGCACAGATACGCAGTATTTT. The chain uses TRBV5-1 and TRBJ2-3, with a weak D call TRBD2 (5 bases). The CDR3 loop spans 14 amino acids. Germline CDR1 SGHRS, CDR2 YFSETQ. Trimming left V 9 bases short and J 0 bases short, with 14 bases between.